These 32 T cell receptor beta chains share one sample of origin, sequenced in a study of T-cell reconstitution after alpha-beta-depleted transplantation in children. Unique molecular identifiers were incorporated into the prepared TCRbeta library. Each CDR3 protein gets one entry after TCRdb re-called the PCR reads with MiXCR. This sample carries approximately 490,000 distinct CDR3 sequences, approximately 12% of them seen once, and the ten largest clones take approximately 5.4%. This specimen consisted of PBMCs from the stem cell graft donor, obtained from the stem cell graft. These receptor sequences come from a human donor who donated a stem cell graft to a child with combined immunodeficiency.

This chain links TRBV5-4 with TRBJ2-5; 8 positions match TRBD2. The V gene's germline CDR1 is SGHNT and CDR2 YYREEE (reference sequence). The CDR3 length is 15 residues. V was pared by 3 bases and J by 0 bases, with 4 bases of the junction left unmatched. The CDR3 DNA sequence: TGTGCCAGCAGCTCCCAGCGGGGGAACCAAGAGACCCAGTACTTC. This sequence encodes CASSSQRGNQETQYF.

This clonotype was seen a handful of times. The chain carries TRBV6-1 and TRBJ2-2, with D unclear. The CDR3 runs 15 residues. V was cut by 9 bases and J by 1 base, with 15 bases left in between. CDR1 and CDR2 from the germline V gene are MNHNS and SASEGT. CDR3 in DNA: TGTGCCAGTCTTCTCGCGACGGAGAACACCGGGGAGCTGTTTTTT. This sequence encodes CASLLATENTGELFF.

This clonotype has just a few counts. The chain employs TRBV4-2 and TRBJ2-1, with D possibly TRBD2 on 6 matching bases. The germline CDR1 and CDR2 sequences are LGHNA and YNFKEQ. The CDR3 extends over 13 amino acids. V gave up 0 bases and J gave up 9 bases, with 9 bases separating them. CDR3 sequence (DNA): TGTGCCAGCAGCCAAGATGGAGGGGTTGAGCAGTTCTTC. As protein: CASSQDGGVEQFF.

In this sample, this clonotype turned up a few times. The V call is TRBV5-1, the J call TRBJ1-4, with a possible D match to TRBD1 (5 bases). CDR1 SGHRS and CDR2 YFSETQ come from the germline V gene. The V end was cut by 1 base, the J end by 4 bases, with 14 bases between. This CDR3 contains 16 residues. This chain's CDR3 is CASSLSGATGNEKLFF. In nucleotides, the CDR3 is TGCGCCAGCAGCTTGAGCGGGGCTACTGGTAATGAAAAACTGTTTTTT.

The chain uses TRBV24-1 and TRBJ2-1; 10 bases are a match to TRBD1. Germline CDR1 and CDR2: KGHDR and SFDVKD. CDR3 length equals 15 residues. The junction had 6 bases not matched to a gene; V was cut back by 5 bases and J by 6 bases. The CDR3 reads CATSGPGQGRNEQFF. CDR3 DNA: TGTGCCACCAGTGGTCCGGGACAGGGGCGCAATGAGCAGTTCTTC.

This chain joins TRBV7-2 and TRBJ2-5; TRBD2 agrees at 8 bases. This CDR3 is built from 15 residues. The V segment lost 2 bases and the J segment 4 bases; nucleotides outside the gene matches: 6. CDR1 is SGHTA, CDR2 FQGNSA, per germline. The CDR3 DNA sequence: TGTGCCAGCAGCTTAAGAAGCGGGAGTCGAGAGACCCAGTACTTC. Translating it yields CASSLRSGSRETQYF.

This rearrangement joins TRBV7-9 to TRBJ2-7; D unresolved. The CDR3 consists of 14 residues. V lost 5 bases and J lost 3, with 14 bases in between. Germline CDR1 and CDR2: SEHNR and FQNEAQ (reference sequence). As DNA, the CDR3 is TGTGCCAGCAGCCCCGTACTGGGAAGCTACGAGCAGTACTTC. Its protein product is CASSPVLGSYEQYF.

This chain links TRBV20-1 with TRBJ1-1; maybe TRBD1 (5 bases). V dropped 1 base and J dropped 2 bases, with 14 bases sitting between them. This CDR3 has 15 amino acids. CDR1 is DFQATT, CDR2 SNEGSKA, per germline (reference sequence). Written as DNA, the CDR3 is TGCAGTGCTAGAGGCCCGGGGCTACGAAACACTGAAGCTTTCTTT. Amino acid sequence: CSARGPGLRNTEAFF.

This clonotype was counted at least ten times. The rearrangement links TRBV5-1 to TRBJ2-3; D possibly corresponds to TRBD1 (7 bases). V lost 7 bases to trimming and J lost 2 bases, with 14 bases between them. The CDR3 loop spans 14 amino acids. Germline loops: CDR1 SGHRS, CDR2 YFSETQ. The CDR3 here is CASEGGTVTDTQYF. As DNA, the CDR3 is TGCGCCAGCGAAGGGGGGACAGTCACAGATACGCAGTATTTT.

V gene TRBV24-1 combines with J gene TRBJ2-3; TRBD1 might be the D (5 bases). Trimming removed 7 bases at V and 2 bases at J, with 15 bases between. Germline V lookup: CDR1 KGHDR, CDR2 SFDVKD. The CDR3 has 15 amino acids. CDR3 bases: TGTGCCACCAGCTTAACAGGAAAATTCACAGATACGCAGTATTTT. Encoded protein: CATSLTGKFTDTQYF.

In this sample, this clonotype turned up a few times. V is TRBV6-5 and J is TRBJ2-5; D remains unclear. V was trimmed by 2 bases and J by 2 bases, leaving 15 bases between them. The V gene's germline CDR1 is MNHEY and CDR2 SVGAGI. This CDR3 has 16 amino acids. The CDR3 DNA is TGTGCCAGCAGTTACCTGTCAGCCCGGCGACAAGAGACCCAGTACTTC. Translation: CASSYLSARRQETQYF.

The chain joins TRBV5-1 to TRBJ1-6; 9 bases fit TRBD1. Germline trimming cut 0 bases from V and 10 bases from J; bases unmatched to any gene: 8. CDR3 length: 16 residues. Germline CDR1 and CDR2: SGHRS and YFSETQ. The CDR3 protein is CASSLEPGQGQSPLHF. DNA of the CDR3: TGCGCCAGCAGCTTGGAACCGGGACAGGGACAATCACCCCTCCACTTT. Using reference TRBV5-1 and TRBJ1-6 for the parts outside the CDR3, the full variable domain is KAGVTQTPRYLIKTRGQQVTLSCSPISGHRSVSWYQQTPGQGLQFLFEYFSETQRNKGNFPGRFSGRQFSNSRSEMNVSTLELGDSALYLCASSLEPGQGQSPLHFGNGTRLTVT.

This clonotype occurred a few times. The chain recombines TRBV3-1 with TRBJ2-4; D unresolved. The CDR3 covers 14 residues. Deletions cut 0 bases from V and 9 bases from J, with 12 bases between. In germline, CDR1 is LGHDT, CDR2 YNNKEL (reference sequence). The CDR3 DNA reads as TGTGCCAGCAGCCAAGATTGGGCCTCCGGCATTCAGTACTTC. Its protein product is CASSQDWASGIQYF.

CDR3 in amino acids: CASSSRTGDTEAFF. CDR3 nucleotides: TGCGCCAGCAGCTCCCGGACAGGAGACACTGAAGCTTTCTTT. The chain joins TRBV5-1 to TRBJ1-1; 7 nucleotides agree with TRBD1. This CDR3 has 14 amino acids. Germline assignment: CDR1 SGHRS and CDR2 YFSETQ. Trimming cost V 3 bases and J 3 bases; bases outside gene matches: 5.

CDR3 in amino acids: CASSYGQGNYGYTF. The DNA of the CDR3 is TGTGCCAGCAGTTACGGACAGGGCAACTATGGCTACACCTTC. This chain uses TRBV6-5 with TRBJ1-2, with 8 bases matching TRBD1. With 2 bases clipped from V and 2 bases from J, the junction kept 1 base outside the gene matches. Germline V gene sequence: CDR1 MNHEY, CDR2 SVGAGI. The CDR3 runs to 14 residues.

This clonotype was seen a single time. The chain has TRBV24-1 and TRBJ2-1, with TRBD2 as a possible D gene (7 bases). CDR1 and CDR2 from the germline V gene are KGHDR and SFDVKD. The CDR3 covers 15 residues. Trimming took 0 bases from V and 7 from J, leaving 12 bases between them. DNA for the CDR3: TGTGCCACCAGTGATTTGCCCGGGGGGCGGAATGAGCAGTTCTTC. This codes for CATSDLPGGRNEQFF.

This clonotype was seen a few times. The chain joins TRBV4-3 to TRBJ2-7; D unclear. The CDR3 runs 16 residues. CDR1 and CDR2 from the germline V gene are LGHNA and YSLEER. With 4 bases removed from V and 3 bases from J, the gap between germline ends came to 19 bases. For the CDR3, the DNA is TGCGCCAGCAGCCCCCGGACGGTCGGTCCTTTCTACGAGCAGTACTTC. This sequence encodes CASSPRTVGPFYEQYF.

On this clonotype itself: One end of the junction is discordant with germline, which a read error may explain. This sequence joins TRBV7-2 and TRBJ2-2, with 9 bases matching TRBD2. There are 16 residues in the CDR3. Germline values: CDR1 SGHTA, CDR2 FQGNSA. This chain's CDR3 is CASSLARKAGGGELFF. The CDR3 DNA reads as TGTGCCAGCAGCCTAGCCAGGAAAGCGGGGGGCGGGGAGCTGTTTTTT.

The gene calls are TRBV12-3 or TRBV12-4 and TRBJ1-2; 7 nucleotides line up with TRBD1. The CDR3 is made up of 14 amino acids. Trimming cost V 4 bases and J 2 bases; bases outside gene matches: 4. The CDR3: CASSSTGDNYGYTF. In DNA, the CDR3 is TGTGCCAGCAGTTCCACAGGGGACAACTATGGCTACACCTTC.

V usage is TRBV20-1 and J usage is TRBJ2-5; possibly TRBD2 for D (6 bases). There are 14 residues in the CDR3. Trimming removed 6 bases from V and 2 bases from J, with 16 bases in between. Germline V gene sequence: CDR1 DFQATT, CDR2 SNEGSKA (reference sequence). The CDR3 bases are TGCAGTGCCCCCCCGGCGGGGCCACAAGAGACCCAGTACTTC. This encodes CSAPPAGPQETQYF.

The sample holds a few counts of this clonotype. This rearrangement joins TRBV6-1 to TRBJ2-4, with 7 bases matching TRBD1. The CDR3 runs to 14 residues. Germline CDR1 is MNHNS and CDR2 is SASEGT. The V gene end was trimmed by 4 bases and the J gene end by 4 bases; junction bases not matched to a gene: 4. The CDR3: CASSAPGQKNIQYF. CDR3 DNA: TGTGCCAGCAGTGCCCCGGGACAGAAAAACATTCAGTACTTC.

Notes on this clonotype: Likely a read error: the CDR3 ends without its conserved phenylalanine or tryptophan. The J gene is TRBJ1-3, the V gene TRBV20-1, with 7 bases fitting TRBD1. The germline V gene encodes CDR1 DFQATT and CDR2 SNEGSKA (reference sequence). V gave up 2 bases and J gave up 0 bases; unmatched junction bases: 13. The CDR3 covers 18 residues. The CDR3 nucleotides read TGCAGTGCTAGACCCGGGACAGTAGCCTCGAGCTCTGGAAACACCATATATTAT. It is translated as CSARPGTVASSSGNTIYY.

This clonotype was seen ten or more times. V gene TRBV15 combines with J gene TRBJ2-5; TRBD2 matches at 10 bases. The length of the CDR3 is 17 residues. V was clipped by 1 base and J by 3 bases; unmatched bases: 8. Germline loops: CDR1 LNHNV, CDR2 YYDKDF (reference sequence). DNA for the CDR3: TGTGCCACCAGCAGAGTAGCGGGGGGCGGTGTTGAAGAGACCCAGTACTTC. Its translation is CATSRVAGGGVEETQYF. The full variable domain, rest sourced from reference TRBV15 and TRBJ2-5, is DAMVIQNPRYQVTQFGKPVTLSCSQTLNHNVMYWYQQKSSQAPKLLFHYYDKDFNNEADTPDNFQSRRPNTSFCFLDIRSPGLGDTAMYLCATSRVAGGGVEETQYFGPGTRLLVL.

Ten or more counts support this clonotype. The CDR3 DNA follows: TGCGCCAGCAGCCCGCTACAAAGGGGCCTTAATTCACCCCTCCACTTT. It yields the protein CASSPLQRGLNSPLHF. The chain links TRBV5-1 to TRBJ1-6, with D possibly TRBD1 on 5 matching bases. Germline CDR1 reads SGHRS; CDR2 reads YFSETQ. The CDR3 has 16 residues. Deletions cut 4 bases from V and 6 bases from J, with 17 bases between.

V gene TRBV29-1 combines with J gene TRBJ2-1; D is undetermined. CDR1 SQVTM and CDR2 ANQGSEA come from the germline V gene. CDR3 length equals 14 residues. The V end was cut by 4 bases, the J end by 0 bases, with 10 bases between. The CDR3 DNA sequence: TGCAGCGTTGCCCAGAGATTCTCCTACAATGAGCAGTTCTTC. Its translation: CSVAQRFSYNEQFF.

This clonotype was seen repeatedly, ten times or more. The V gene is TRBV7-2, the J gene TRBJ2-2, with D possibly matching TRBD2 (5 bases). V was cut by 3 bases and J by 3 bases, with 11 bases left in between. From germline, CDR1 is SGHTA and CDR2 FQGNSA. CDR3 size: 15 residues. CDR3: CASSFEGRYTGELFF. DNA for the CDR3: TGTGCCAGCAGCTTTGAGGGAAGGTACACCGGGGAGCTGTTTTTT.

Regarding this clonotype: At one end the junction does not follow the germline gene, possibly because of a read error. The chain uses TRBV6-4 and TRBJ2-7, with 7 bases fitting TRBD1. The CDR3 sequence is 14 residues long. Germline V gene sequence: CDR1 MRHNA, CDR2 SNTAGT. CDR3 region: CASRPPTGSSEQYF. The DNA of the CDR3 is TGTGCCAGCAGACCGCCGACAGGGTCCTCCGAGCAGTACTTC.

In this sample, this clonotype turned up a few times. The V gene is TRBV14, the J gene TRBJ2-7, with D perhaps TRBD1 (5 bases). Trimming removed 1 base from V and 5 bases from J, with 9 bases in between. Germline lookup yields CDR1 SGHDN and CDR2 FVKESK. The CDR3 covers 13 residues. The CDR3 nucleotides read TGTGCCAGCAGCCAAGGACAGAGAGACGAGCAGTACTTC. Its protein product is CASSQGQRDEQYF.

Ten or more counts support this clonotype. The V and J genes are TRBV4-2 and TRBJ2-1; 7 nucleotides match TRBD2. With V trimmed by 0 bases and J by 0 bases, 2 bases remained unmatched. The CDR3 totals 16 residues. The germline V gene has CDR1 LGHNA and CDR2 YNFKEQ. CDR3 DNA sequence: TGTGCCAGCAGCCAAGAAGCGGGGAGCTCCTACAATGAGCAGTTCTTC. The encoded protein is CASSQEAGSSYNEQFF.

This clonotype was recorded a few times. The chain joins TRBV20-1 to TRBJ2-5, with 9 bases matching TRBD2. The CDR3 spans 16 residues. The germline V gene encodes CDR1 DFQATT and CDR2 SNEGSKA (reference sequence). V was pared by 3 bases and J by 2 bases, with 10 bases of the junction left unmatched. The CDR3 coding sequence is TGCAGTGCTAGTCCTAGCGGGGCGTTACTTCAAGAGACCCAGTACTTC. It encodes CSASPSGALLQETQYF.

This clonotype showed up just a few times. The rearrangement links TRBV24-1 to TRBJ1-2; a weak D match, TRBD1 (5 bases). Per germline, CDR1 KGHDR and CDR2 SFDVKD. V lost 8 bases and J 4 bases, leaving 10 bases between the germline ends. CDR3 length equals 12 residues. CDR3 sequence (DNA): TGTGCCACCATGGGGGACCTCTATGGCTACACCTTC. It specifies CATMGDLYGYTF.

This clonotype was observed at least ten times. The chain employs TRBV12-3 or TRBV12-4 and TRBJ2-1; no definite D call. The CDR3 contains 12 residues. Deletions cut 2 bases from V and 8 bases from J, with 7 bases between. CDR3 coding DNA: TGTGCCAGCAGTTTAAACGGCGATGAGCAGTTCTTC. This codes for CASSLNGDEQFF.